This entry describes one T cell receptor beta chain. At one end, the junction sequence differs from germline, possibly due to a read error. These data are taken from a study of PD-L1 blockade in urothelial cancer. Looking at the study overall: Atezolizumab was started by patients in about 2014 at 1,200 mg intravenously every 3 weeks. The patients had undergone anywhere from 0 to 3 prior chemotherapy regimens.

The CDR3 length is 16 residues. Germline V lookup: CDR1 SQVTM, CDR2 ANQGSEA. Sequenced by immunoSEQ multiplex PCR; TCRdb stores in-frame clones only, minus some. The sample yields 85,000 to 100,000 clones, 90% to 95% seen once. The clonotype was recovered from a man aged 55 to 70 with urothelial cancer. This chain links TRBV29-1 with TRBJ2-3; TRBD1 matches at 9 bases. Here the sequenced sample was PBMCs, taken around atezolizumab (anti-PD-L1) treatment. This chain's CDR3 is CSVEGRTGVDPDTQYF. CDR3 nucleotide sequence: TGCAGCGTGGAAGGGAGGACAGGGGTGGACCCAGATACGCAGTATTTT.